The clone carrying this TCR beta chain appeared a few times. In TCRdb, the 5' RACE reads were re-called with MiXCR into one record per CDR3 protein. The sample records more than 400,000 distinct CDR3 sequences, roughly 15% being singletons. The data were taken from a study of identical twins. V lost 0 bases, J lost 7 bases, and 9 bases stayed unmatched. CDR1 is ENHRY and CDR2 is SYGVKD in the germline V gene. This CDR3 is built from 17 residues. The same specimen was also included in a second study, on yellow fever vaccine responses in identical twins.

The specimen sequenced was CD4+ T cells sorted from blood. The rearrangement uses TRBV10-3 and TRBJ1-6; 7 positions agree with TRBD1. This clonotype was sampled from a woman aged 18-29 years in good health. This CDR3 is CAISESTGSAGNSPLHF. The CDR3 DNA reads as TGTGCCATCAGTGAGTCGACAGGGAGCGCGGGGAATTCACCCCTCCACTTT.